The 13 T cell receptor beta chains presented below share a single source sample, sequenced in a study of CD8+CD57+ T cells in acquired aplastic anemia. Genomic DNA provided the template from which TCR beta VDJ and CDR3 profiles were obtained. TCRdb reprocessed the reads via MiXCR and lists one record per CDR3 protein. The sample holds hundreds of thousands of distinct CDR3 sequences, around 32% seen once. Patients sequenced had flow cytometry evidence of CD8+CD57+ cell expansion. The specimen sequenced was sorted CD4+, CD8+, or CD8+CD57+ T cells (not recorded which) from PBMCs. The receptor source for this set is a human donor with aplastic anemia.

This clonotype has a handful of counts. The chain couples TRBV2 to TRBJ1-5, with TRBD1 matching over 7 bases. Germline V gene lookup returns CDR1 SNHLY and CDR2 FYNNEI. This CDR3 spans 14 amino acids. The J segment lost 6 bases and the V segment lost 5 bases, leaving 7 bases of the junction unmatched. Here the CDR3 DNA reads TGTGCCAGCAGTTTCCTGGAGGGGGCTCAGCCCCAGCATTTT. It is translated as CASSFLEGAQPQHF.

This clonotype was found many times. The CDR3 loop is CASSVGQKNNSPLHF. The CDR3 nucleotides read TGTGCCAGCAGTGTGGGACAGAAAAATAATTCACCCCTCCACTTT. The chain carries TRBV2 and TRBJ1-6, with 7 bases that match TRBD1. The junction had 5 bases not matched to a gene; V was cut back by 4 bases and J by 5 bases. Looked up from germline, CDR1 is SNHLY and CDR2 is FYNNEI. The CDR3 runs to 15 residues.

This chain connects TRBV9 to TRBJ2-4, with 11 bases that match TRBD2. Germline V gives CDR1 SGDLS, CDR2 YYNGEE. The CDR3 is made up of 14 amino acids. Trimming removed 4 bases from V and 9 bases from J; junction bases left unmatched: 6. The CDR3 region is CASSPGTSGGIQYF. In DNA, the CDR3 is TGTGCCAGCAGCCCCGGGACTAGCGGCGGCATTCAGTACTTC.

This clonotype was picked up a small number of times. This rearrangement joins TRBV27 to TRBJ1-2; the match to TRBD1 covers 11 bases. The CDR3 is 16 amino acids. Trimming took 2 bases from V and 7 from J; bases not matched to a gene: 9. Germline CDR1 and CDR2: MNHEY and SMNVEV (reference sequence). CDR3 in amino acids: CASSLLGGQGASGYTF. DNA for the CDR3: TGTGCCAGCAGTTTACTCGGTGGACAGGGGGCGAGTGGCTACACCTTC.

This clonotype was picked up a small number of times. The chain uses TRBV2 and TRBJ2-7; TRBD2 agrees at 8 bases. The J segment lost 3 bases and the V segment lost 6 bases, leaving 7 bases of the junction unmatched. CDR1 and CDR2 (germline): SNHLY, FYNNEI. The CDR3 consists of 14 residues. This CDR3 is CASSQHSGDYEQYF. The CDR3 nucleotides read TGTGCCAGCAGCCAACATAGCGGGGACTACGAGCAGTACTTC.

The chain employs TRBV25-1 and TRBJ1-1, with 7 nucleotides matching TRBD1. Looked up from germline, CDR1 is MGHDK and CDR2 is SYGVNS. Losses at the gene ends were 11 bases for V and 7 bases for J; bases not matched to a gene: 13. The CDR3 runs to 13 residues. The CDR3 sequence is CAWSTGTVSEAFF. CDR3 nucleotides: TGTGCCTGGAGTACCGGGACAGTTAGTGAAGCTTTCTTT.

This clonotype is a singleton in its sample. Mismatch with germline at one junction end may stem from a read error. This sequence joins TRBV19 and TRBJ1-4; the D is unclear. There are 13 residues in the CDR3. Germline CDR1 LNHDA, CDR2 SQIVND (reference sequence). CDR3 sequence reads: CACSISRNEKLFF. The CDR3 bases are TGTGCCTGTAGTATTAGCAGAAATGAAAAACTGTTTTTT.

This clonotype was observed a handful of times. The gene calls are TRBV10-3 and TRBJ2-1; 7 nucleotides align to TRBD1. The J segment lost 8 bases and the V segment lost 4 bases, leaving 8 bases of the junction unmatched. Per germline, CDR1 ENHRY and CDR2 SYGVKD. The CDR3 totals 14 residues. The CDR3 nucleotides are TGTGCCATCAGTGGACGAGACAGGGTTGATGAGCAGTTCTTC. Translating gives CAISGRDRVDEQFF.

This clonotype has at least ten counts. This rearrangement joins TRBV9 to TRBJ2-7; D gene uncertain. V lost 0 bases and J lost 6, with 19 bases in between. Germline values: CDR1 SGDLS, CDR2 YYNGEE. The CDR3 has 16 amino acids. For the CDR3, the DNA is TGTGCCAGCAGCGTAGGCCCCCGCCCATCTATCACCGAGCAGTACTTC. Encoded protein: CASSVGPRPSITEQYF.

This clonotype was seen ten or more times. The chain links TRBV25-1 to TRBJ1-6; TRBD1 agrees at 8 bases. Germline CDR1 reads MGHDK; CDR2 reads SYGVNS. The CDR3 sequence is 14 residues long. After removal of 1 base from V and 14 bases from J, the junction contained 7 bases not matched to a gene. CDR3 amino acids: CASSELQGVTSLHF. Here the CDR3 DNA reads TGTGCCAGCAGTGAATTACAGGGGGTTACCTCCCTCCACTTT.

V is TRBV10-3 and J is TRBJ2-7; D might be TRBD1 or TRBD2, each matching 5 bases. The CDR3 covers 12 residues. With 8 bases removed from V and 2 bases from J, the gap between germline ends came to 10 bases. Germline V CDR1 and CDR2: ENHRY, SYGVKD. CDR3 sequence (DNA): TGTGCCATCGGGGACCAAGCCTACGAGCAGTACTTC. Protein: CAIGDQAYEQYF.

The sample holds many counts of this clonotype. The chain carries TRBV7-2 and TRBJ1-5, with D maybe TRBD1 (6 bases). Germline CDR1 and CDR2: SGHTA and FQGNSA. The CDR3 loop spans 14 amino acids. Trimming cost V 4 bases and J 3 bases, with 10 bases left between them. The CDR3 reads CASSSGATNQPQHF. Here the CDR3 DNA reads TGTGCCAGCAGCTCAGGGGCCACCAATCAGCCCCAGCATTTT. Full variable domain (missing parts from reference TRBV7-2 and TRBJ1-5): GAGVSQSPSNKVTEKGKDVELRCDPISGHTALYWYRQSLGQGLEFLIYFQGNSAPDKSGLPSDRFSAERTGGSVSTLTIQRTQQEDSAVYLCASSSGATNQPQHFGDGTRLSIL.

V is TRBV5-1 and J is TRBJ2-7; no clear D gene. The J call is doubtful: the DNA matches TRBJ2-1 better. Germline CDR1 and CDR2: SGHRS and YFSETQ. This CDR3 spans 15 amino acids. In DNA, the CDR3 is TGCGCCAGCAGCACCCGAGTCAGCGTAGTCAATGAGCAGTTCTTC. Translated, it gives CASSTRVSVVNEQFF.